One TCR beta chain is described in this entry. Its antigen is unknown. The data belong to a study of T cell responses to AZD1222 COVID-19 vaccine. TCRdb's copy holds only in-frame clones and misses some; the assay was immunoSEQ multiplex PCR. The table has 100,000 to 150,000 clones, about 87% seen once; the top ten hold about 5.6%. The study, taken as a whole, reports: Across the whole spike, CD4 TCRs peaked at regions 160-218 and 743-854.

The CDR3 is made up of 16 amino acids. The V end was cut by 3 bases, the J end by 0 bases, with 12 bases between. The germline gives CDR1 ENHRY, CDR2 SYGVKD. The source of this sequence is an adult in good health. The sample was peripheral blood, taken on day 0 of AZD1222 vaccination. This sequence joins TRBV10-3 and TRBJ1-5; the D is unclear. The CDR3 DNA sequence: TGTGCCATCAGTGAACAAGCAGCAGATAGCAATCAGCCCCAGCATTTT. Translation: CAISEQAADSNQPQHF.